These 10 T cell receptor beta chains originate from one sample sequenced in a study of blood T cell repertoires in COVID-19. Libraries were prepared by immunoSEQ multiplex PCR; TCRdb keeps only in-frame clonotypes and omits some of them. The sample lists about 140,000 clones; about three quarters were seen once. The sample taken for sequencing was peripheral blood. These receptors were obtained from a woman aged 80 or older with active or convalescent COVID-19.

This clone appeared a few times. The chain employs TRBV9 and TRBJ2-4; unclear D gene. Germline V CDR1 and CDR2: SGDLS, YYNGEE. V was clipped by 0 bases and J by 8 bases, with 12 bases between them. This CDR3 spans 14 amino acids. Written as DNA, the CDR3 is TGTGCCAGCAGCGTAGATGTTCGTGAGGACATTCAGTACTTC. Amino acid sequence: CASSVDVREDIQYF.

The V and J genes are TRBV19 and TRBJ2-7; 9 nucleotides line up with TRBD1. This CDR3 contains 15 residues. Germline V lookup: CDR1 LNHDA, CDR2 SQIVND (reference sequence). J was trimmed by 1 base and V by 3 bases; bases with no gene match: 4. For the CDR3, the DNA is TGTGCCAGTAGTATCGGGACAGGGAGGTCCTACGAGCAGTACTTC. The encoded protein is CASSIGTGRSYEQYF.

CDR3 DNA: TGTGCCACCAGCACAGACAGGGACATCTTTTGGGATGGCTACACCTTC. This sequence encodes CATSTDRDIFWDGYTF. This chain uses TRBV15 with TRBJ1-2; TRBD1 matches 7 bases. Germline loops: CDR1 LNHNV, CDR2 YYDKDF (reference sequence). Losses at the gene ends were 4 bases for V and 6 bases for J; bases not matched to a gene: 14. The CDR3 totals 16 residues.

The rearrangement uses TRBV18 and TRBJ1-5; 7 nucleotides match TRBD1. V lost 3 bases to trimming and J lost 9 bases; unmatched junction nucleotides: 11. Germline V gene data show CDR1 as KGHSH and CDR2 as LQKENI. CDR3 size: 15 residues. CDR3 sequence: CASSPGQRALSPQHF. The CDR3 DNA sequence: TGTGCCAGCTCACCGGGACAGCGAGCCCTATCGCCCCAGCATTTT.

The chain carries TRBV5-1 and TRBJ1-4, with 11 bases that match TRBD1. Losses at the gene ends were 0 bases for V and 7 bases for J; bases not matched to a gene: 2. The CDR3 is made up of 15 amino acids. Germline CDR1 reads SGHRS; CDR2 reads YFSETQ. CDR3 nucleotides: TGCGCCAGCAGCTTGGATGGGACAGGGGGTGAAAAACTGTTTTTT. It specifies CASSLDGTGGEKLFF.

This clone has only one observation. The chain is built from TRBV28 and TRBJ1-2; 7 nucleotides agree with TRBD1. The germline gives CDR1 MDHEN, CDR2 SYDVKM. V dropped 7 bases and J dropped 4; count of bases not matched to a gene: 9. The CDR3 is made up of 14 amino acids. The CDR3 protein is CASIRDRVGYGYTF. CDR3 DNA: TGTGCCAGCATTAGAGACAGGGTTGGCTATGGCTACACCTTC.

A single count supports this clone. V gene TRBV16 combines with J gene TRBJ1-1; no reliable D call. Germline CDR1 reads KGHSY; CDR2 reads FQNENV. The CDR3 loop spans 13 amino acids. V gave up 0 bases and J gave up 6 bases, with 8 bases separating them. In DNA form, the CDR3 reads TGTGCCAGCAGCCAATCGACGCGGGCTGAAGCTTTCTTT. Translated: CASSQSTRAEAFF.

The V and J genes are TRBV19 and TRBJ1-2; the match to TRBD1 covers 11 bases. Germline V gene lookup returns CDR1 LNHDA and CDR2 SQIVND (reference sequence). Trimming cost V 5 bases and J 7 bases; bases outside gene matches: 9. This CDR3 has 15 residues. DNA for the CDR3: TGTGCCAGTAGTCTTGGGGACAGGGGGACAGGTGGCTACACCTTC. Translating gives CASSLGDRGTGGYTF.

The CDR3 sequence is CASSWGQGGTEAFF. DNA for the CDR3: TGTGCCAGCAGCTGGGGACAGGGGGGAACTGAAGCTTTCTTT. The chain uses TRBV5-4 and TRBJ1-1; 11 bases align to TRBD1. The germline CDR1 and CDR2 sequences are SGHNT and YYREEE (reference sequence). The V gene end was trimmed by 3 bases and the J gene end by 5 bases; junction bases not matched to a gene: 3. This CDR3 comprises 14 residues.

The chain carries TRBV5-1 and TRBJ2-2; D remains ambiguous. The CDR3 covers 14 residues. The germline V gene encodes CDR1 SGHRS and CDR2 YFSETQ. Trimming cost V 4 bases and J 1 base, with 8 bases left between them. The CDR3 DNA follows: TGCGCCAGCAGCGCGAGATTGAACACCGGGGAGCTGTTTTTT. Its protein product is CASSARLNTGELFF. Full variable domain (rest looked up from reference TRBV5-1 and TRBJ2-2): KAGVTQTPRYLIKTRGQQVTLSCSPISGHRSVSWYQQTPGQGLQFLFEYFSETQRNKGNFPGRFSGRQFSNSRSEMNVSTLELGDSALYLCASSARLNTGELFFGEGSRLTVL.